The T cell receptor beta chain described here comes from a study of shared clonotypes between healthy human individuals. Findings of the study overall: Rarefaction gave evidence that sorted-subset sequencing remained incomplete despite large depth.

TCRdb keeps only in-frame clones here, not all; method: immunoSEQ multiplex PCR. Found here are around 2,000,000 clones, approximately 95% of them singletons; the top ten hold 0.85% to 1.2%. In regard to this clone: The antigen remains unidentified.

Naive CD8 cells, CD45RO-negative and positively selected for CCR7, excluded terminally differentiated effector memory CD45RA+ cells. Those who donated, Caucasian adults without exception, all lived in Nashville, Tennessee. V shed 4 bases and J 0 bases; nucleotides not matched to a gene: 2. CDR3 length: 14 amino acids. Germline assignment: CDR1 MDHEN and CDR2 SYDVKM. Material: naive CD8+ T cells sorted from blood. This TCR derives from a man aged 18-30 years in good health. The chain links TRBV28 to TRBJ1-1; TRBD1 matches 7 bases. CDR3 DNA: TGTGCCAGCAGTTGGGGACAGCTGAACACTGAAGCTTTCTTT. As protein: CASSWGQLNTEAFF. The full variable domain, in which reference TRBV28 and TRBJ1-1 provide the parts outside the CDR3, is DVKVTQSSRYLVKRTGEKVFLECVQDMDHENMFWYRQDPGLGLRLIYFSYDVKMKEKGDIPEGYSVSREKKERFSLILESASTNQTSMYLCASSWGQLNTEAFFGQGTRLTVV.